The clone carrying this T cell receptor beta chain appeared a few times. The antigen is unknown. By quantitative 5'-RACE with molecular barcodes, the TCR beta libraries were made. MiXCR, applied by TCRdb to the 5' RACE reads, yields one record per CDR3 protein. This sample has about 230,000 distinct CDR3 sequences; roughly 8% occur once, and the top ten carry around 4.4%. The entry originates in a study of CD8 T cells in ankylosing spondylitis. Study-wide results and limits: The study looked at matched synovial fluid samples from ankylosing spondylitis patients. Disease-linked clones were reported to be significantly enriched there. Relatively scarce in peripheral blood, disease-linked clones were CD8+. Some motif variants had been reported before (in reactive arthritis synovial fluid and blood).

The CDR3 is 15 amino acids. The germline CDR1 and CDR2 sequences are SEHNR and FQNEAQ (reference sequence). V was clipped by 3 bases and J by 5 bases, with 14 bases between them. The source material was blood, either unsorted or a sorted T cell fraction (not recorded which). The receptor was derived from a female donor with ankylosing spondylitis or in good health (not recorded which). The J gene is TRBJ2-1, the V gene TRBV7-9, with D perhaps assigned TRBD1 or TRBD2 (5 bases each). Here the CDR3 reads CASSLGPGRNNEQFF. The DNA for the CDR3 is TGTGCCAGCAGCTTGGGACCGGGGCGTAACAATGAGCAGTTCTTC.